The 5 T cell receptor beta chains reported below all come from one sample, sequenced in a study of technical replicates of blood from a handful of donors. The assay was immunoSEQ multiplex PCR, and TCRdb's table has in-frame clones only and misses some. The repertoire includes roughly 100,000 clones, 95% of them detected once, and around 0.3% sits in the top ten. The sample consisted of T cells isolated from PBMCs. These receptors were obtained from a human donor in good health.

The CDR3: CASSETDTDTQYF. The CDR3 DNA follows: TGTGCCAGCAGTGAGACAGACACAGATACGCAGTATTTT. This chain joins TRBV6-1 and TRBJ2-3; D perhaps matches TRBD1 (5 bases). Deletions cut 3 bases from V and 2 bases from J, with 6 bases between. The CDR3 covers 13 residues. CDR1 MNHNS and CDR2 SASEGT come from the germline V gene.

V gene TRBV7-9 combines with J gene TRBJ2-7; D unclear. The CDR3 is 12 amino acids. Per the germline V gene, CDR1 is SEHNR and CDR2 is FQNEAQ (reference sequence). Trimming stripped 1 base from V and 3 bases from J, with 4 bases between. This chain's CDR3 is CASSLVIYEQYF. CDR3 coding DNA: TGTGCCAGCAGCTTAGTAATCTACGAGCAGTACTTC.

The chain couples TRBV19 to TRBJ2-3; 10 nucleotides agree with TRBD1. The V and J ends lost 4 bases and 6 bases, in that order; junction bases with no gene match: 4. CDR3 length: 14 amino acids. Per germline, CDR1 LNHDA and CDR2 SQIVND (reference sequence). The CDR3 sequence: CASSRDRGYDTQYF. CDR3 nucleotide sequence: TGTGCCAGTAGTAGGGACAGGGGATACGATACGCAGTATTTT. Variable domain in full (rest from reference TRBV19 and TRBJ2-3): DGGITQSPKYLFRKEGQNVTLSCEQNLNHDAMYWYRQDPGQGLRLIYYSQIVNDFQKGDIAEGYSVSREKKESFPLTVTSAQKNPTAFYLCASSRDRGYDTQYFGPGTRLTVL.

The chain combines TRBV6-5 with TRBJ2-3; TRBD2 aligns across 10 bases. The CDR3 is made up of 15 amino acids. CDR1 is MNHEY and CDR2 is SVGAGI in the germline V gene. The V gene end was trimmed by 5 bases and the J gene end by 1 base; junction bases not matched to a gene: 3. As DNA, the CDR3 is TGTGCCAGCAGTCCCGGGACTAGCGGCACAGATACGCAGTATTTT. Its translation: CASSPGTSGTDTQYF.

The gene calls are TRBV11-2 and TRBJ2-1; 7 nucleotides line up with TRBD2. V lost 5 bases and J lost 6; bases outside the gene matches: 7. The CDR3 consists of 14 residues. The germline CDR1 and CDR2 sequences are SGHAT and FQNNGV. The CDR3 nucleotides read TGTGCCAGCAGCCGAAGACTAGCAGGCAATGAGCAGTTCTTC. Translated: CASSRRLAGNEQFF.